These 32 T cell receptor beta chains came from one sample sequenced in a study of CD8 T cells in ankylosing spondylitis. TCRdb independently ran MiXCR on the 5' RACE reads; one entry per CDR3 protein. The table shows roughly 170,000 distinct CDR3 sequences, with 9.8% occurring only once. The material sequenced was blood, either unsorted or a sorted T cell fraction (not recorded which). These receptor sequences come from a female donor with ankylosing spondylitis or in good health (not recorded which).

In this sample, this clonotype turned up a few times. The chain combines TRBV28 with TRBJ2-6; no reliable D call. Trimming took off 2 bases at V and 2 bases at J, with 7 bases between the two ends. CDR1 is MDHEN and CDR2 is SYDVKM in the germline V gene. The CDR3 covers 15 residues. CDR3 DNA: TGTGCCAGCAGTTTAAGGCAGACTGGGGCCAACGTCCTGACTTTC. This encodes CASSLRQTGANVLTF.

This CDR3 reads CALNPAFRLSTDTQYF. The CDR3 bases are TGTGCCCTGAACCCGGCCTTCAGACTTTCCACAGATACGCAGTATTTT. J is TRBJ2-3 and V is TRBV12-3 or TRBV12-4; D not resolved. V shed 11 bases and J shed 2 bases, with 23 bases lying between them. CDR3 size: 16 residues.

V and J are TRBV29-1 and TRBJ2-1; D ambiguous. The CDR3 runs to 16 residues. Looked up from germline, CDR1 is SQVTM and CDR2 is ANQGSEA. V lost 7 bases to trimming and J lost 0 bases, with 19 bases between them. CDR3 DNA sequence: TGCAGCGATGTTCCTCAAATGTCCCCCTCCTACAATGAGCAGTTCTTC. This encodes CSDVPQMSPSYNEQFF.

CDR3: CANQKAGANVLTF. CDR3 bases: TGTGCCAACCAAAAGGCAGGGGCCAACGTCCTGACTTTC. The rearrangement links TRBV7-9 to TRBJ2-6; no clear D. The germline V gene encodes CDR1 SEHNR and CDR2 FQNEAQ (reference sequence). Trimming pared 10 bases from V and 4 bases from J, leaving 11 bases between. This CDR3 contains 13 residues.

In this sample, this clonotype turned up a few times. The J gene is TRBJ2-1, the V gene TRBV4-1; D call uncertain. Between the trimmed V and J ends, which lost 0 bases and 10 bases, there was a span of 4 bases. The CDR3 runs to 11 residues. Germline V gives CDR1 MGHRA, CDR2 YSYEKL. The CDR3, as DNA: TGCGCCAGCAGCCAAGATGGAGAGCAGTTCTTC. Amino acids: CASSQDGEQFF.

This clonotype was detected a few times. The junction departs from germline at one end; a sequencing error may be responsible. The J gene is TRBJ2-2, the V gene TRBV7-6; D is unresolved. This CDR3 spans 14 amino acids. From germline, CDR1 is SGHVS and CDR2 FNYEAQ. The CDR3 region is CAISLRPNTGELFF. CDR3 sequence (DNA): TGTGCCATCAGCTTAAGGCCGAACACCGGGGAGCTGTTTTTT.

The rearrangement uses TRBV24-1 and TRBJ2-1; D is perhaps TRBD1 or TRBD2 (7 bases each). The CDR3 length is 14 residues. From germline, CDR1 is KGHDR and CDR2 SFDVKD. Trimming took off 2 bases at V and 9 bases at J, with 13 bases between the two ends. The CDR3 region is CATSDSGGGGEQFF. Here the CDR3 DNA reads TGTGCCACCAGTGATTCAGGGGGAGGGGGTGAGCAGTTCTTC.

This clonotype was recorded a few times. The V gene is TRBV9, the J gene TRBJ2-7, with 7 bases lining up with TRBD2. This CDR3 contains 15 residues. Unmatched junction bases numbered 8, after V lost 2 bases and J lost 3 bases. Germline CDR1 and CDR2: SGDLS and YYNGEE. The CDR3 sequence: CASSVKAGLDYEQYF. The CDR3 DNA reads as TGTGCCAGCAGCGTCAAAGCGGGGCTGGACTACGAGCAGTACTTC.

The DNA of the CDR3 is TGCAGTGCTAGGTCCTGGACAGGGTCCTACGAGCAGTACTTC. Encoded protein: CSARSWTGSYEQYF. The chain employs TRBV20-1 and TRBJ2-7; 8 bases map to TRBD1. The V gene end was trimmed by 3 bases and the J gene end by 1 base; junction bases not matched to a gene: 5. Germline CDR1 DFQATT, CDR2 SNEGSKA (reference sequence). The CDR3 consists of 14 residues.

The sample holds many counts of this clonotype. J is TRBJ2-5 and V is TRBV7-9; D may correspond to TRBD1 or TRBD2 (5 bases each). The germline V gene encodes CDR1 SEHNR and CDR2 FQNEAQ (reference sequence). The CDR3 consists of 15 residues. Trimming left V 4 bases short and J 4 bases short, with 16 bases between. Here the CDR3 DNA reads TGTGCCAGCAGCTCAGTTTCCGGGGCCGGAGAGACCCAGTACTTC. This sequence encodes CASSSVSGAGETQYF.

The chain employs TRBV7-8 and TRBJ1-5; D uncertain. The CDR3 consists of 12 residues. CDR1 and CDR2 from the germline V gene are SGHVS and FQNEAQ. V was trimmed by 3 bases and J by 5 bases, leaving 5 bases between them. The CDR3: CASSFPDQPQHF. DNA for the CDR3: TGTGCCAGCAGCTTCCCCGATCAGCCCCAGCATTTT.

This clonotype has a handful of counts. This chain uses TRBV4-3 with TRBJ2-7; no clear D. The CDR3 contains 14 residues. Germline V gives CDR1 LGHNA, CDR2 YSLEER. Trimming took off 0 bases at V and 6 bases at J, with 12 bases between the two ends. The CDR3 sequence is CASSQEGMDGEQYF. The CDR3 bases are TGCGCCAGCAGCCAAGAAGGCATGGACGGCGAGCAGTACTTC.

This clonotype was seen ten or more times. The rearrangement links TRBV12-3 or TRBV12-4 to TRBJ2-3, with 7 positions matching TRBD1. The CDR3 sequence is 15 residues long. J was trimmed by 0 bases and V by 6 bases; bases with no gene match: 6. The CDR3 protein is CASSFTGASTDTQYF. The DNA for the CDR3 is TGTGCCAGCAGCTTCACAGGGGCTAGCACAGATACGCAGTATTTT.

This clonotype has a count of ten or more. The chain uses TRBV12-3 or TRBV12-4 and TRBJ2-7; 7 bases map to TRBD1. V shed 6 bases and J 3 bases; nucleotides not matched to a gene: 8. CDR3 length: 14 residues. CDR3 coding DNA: TGTGCCAGCAGCACCGGGACAGAACTCTACGAGCAGTACTTC. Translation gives CASSTGTELYEQYF.

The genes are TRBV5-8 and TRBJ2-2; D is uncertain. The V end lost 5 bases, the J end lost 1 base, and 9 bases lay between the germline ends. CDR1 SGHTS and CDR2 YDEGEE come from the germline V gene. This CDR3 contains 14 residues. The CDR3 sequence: CASRDGLNTGELFF. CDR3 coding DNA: TGTGCCAGCAGAGACGGGCTGAACACCGGGGAGCTGTTTTTT.

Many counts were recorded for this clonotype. The CDR3 coding sequence is TGTGCCAGCAGACGCCAAGGGCACATTGAAGCTTTCTTT. Translated: CASRRQGHIEAFF. The V gene is TRBV27, the J gene TRBJ1-1, with unresolved D. Germline assignment: CDR1 MNHEY and CDR2 SMNVEV (reference sequence). Trimming left V 6 bases short and J 7 bases short, with 15 bases between. The CDR3 sequence is 13 residues long.

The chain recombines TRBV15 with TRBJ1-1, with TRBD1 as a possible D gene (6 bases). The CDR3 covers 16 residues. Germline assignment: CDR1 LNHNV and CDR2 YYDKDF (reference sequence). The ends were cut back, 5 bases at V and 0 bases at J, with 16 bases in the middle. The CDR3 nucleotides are TGTGCCACCAGCGACTACAGGGCAGGGGTGAACACTGAAGCTTTCTTT. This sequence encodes CATSDYRAGVNTEAFF. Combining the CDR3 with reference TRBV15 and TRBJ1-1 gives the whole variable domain DAMVIQNPRYQVTQFGKPVTLSCSQTLNHNVMYWYQQKSSQAPKLLFHYYDKDFNNEADTPDNFQSRRPNTSFCFLDIRSPGLGDTAMYLCATSDYRAGVNTEAFFGQGTRLTVV.

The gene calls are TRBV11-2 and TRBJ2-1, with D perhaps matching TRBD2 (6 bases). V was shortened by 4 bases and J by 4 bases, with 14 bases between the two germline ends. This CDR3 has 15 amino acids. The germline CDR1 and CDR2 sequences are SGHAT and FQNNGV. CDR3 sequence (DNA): TGTGCCAGCAGCTCTTCCGGGACTGGGTACAATGAGCAGTTCTTC. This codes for CASSSSGTGYNEQFF.

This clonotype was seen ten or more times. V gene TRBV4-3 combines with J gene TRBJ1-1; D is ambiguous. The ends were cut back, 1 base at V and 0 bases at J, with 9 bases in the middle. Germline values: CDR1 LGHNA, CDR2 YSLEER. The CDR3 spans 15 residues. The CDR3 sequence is CASSQGGRMNTEAFF. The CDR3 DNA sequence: TGCGCCAGCAGCCAAGGCGGACGGATGAACACTGAAGCTTTCTTT.

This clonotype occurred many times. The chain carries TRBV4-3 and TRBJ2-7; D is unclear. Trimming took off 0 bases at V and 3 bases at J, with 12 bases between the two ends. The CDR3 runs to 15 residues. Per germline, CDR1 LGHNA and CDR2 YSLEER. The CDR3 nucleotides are TGCGCCAGCAGCCAAGATCTCACCGGCGGCTACGAGCAGTACTTC. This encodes CASSQDLTGGYEQYF.

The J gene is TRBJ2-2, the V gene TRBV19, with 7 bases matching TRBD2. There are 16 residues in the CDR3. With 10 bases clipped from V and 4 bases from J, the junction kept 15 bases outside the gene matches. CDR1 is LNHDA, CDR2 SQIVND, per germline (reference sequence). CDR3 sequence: CATTGLSREGTGELFF. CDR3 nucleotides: TGTGCCACCACGGGACTCTCGAGGGAGGGCACCGGGGAGCTGTTTTTT.

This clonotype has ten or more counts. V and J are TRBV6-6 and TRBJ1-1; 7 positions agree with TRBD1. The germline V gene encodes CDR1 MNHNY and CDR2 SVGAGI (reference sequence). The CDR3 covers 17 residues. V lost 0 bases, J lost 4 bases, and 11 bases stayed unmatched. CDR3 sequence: CASSYSRAGGRGTEAFF. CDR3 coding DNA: TGTGCCAGCAGTTACTCTAGGGCAGGGGGAAGAGGCACTGAAGCTTTCTTT.

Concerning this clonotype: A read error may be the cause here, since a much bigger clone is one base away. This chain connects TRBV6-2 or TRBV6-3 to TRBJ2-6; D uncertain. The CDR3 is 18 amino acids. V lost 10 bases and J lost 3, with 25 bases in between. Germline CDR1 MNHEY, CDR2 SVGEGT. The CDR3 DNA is TGTGCCAACAGCTACGACCAAGACCGAGATGGTGGGGCCAACGTCCTGACTTTC. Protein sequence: CANSYDQDRDGGANVLTF.

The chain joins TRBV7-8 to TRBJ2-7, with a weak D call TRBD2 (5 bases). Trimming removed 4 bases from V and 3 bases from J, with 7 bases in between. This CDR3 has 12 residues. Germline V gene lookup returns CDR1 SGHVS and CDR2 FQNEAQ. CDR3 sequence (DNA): TGTGCCAGCAGCTGGGGAGACTACGAGCAGTACTTC. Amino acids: CASSWGDYEQYF.

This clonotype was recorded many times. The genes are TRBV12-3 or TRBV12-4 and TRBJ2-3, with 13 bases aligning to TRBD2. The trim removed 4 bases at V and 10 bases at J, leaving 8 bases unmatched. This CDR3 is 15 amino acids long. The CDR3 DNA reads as TGTGCCAGCAGTTCTGGACTAGCGGGAGAGGACGCGCAGTATTTT. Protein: CASSSGLAGEDAQYF.

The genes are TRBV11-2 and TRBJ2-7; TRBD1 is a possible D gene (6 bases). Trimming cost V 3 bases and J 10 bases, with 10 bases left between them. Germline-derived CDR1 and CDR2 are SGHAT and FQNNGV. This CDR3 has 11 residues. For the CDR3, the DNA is TGTGCCAGCAGCTTCGGACAGACACAGTACTTC. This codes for CASSFGQTQYF.

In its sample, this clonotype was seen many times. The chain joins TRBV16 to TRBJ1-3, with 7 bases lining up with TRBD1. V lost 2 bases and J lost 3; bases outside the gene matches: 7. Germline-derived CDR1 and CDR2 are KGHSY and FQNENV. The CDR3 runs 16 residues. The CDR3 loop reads CASSQETGSRGNTIYF. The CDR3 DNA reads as TGTGCCAGCAGCCAAGAGACAGGGAGTCGTGGAAACACCATATATTTT.

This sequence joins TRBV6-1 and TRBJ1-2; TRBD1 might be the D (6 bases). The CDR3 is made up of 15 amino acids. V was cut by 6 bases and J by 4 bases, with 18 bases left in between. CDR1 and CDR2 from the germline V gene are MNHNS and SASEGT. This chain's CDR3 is CASSEGGADGYGYTF. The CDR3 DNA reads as TGTGCCAGCAGCGAGGGGGGGGCGGACGGCTATGGCTACACCTTC.

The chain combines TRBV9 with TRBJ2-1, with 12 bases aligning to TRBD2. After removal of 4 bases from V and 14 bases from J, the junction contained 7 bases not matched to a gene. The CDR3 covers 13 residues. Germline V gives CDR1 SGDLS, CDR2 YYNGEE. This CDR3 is CASSPSGRAREFF. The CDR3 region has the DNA TGTGCCAGCAGCCCTAGCGGGAGGGCGAGGGAGTTCTTC.

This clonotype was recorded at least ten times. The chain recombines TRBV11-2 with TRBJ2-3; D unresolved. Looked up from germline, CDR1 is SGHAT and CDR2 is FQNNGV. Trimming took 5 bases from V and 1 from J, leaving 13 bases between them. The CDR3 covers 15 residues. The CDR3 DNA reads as TGTGCCAGCAGCCGACCGCTTATGGGCACAGATACGCAGTATTTT. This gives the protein CASSRPLMGTDTQYF.

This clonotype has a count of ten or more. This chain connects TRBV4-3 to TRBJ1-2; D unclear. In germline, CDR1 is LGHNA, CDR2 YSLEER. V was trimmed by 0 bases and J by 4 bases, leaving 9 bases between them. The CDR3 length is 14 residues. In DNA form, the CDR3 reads TGCGCCAGCAGCCAAGAACGGGAATCCTATGGCTACACCTTC. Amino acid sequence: CASSQERESYGYTF.

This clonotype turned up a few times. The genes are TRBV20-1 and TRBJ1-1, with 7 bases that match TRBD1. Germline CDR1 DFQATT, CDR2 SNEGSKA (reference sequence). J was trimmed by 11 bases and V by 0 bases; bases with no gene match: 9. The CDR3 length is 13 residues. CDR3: CSARDLYTGAAFF. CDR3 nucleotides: TGCAGTGCTAGAGATCTGTACACAGGGGCTGCTTTCTTT.